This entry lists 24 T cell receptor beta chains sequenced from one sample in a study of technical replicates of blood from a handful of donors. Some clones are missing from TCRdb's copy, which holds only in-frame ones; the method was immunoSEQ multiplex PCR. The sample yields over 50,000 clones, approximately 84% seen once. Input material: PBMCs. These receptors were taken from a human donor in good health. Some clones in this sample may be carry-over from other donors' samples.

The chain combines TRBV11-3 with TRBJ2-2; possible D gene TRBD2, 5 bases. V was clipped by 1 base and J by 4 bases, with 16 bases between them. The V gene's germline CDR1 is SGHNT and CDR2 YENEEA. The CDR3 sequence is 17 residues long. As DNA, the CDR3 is TGTGCCAGCAGCTTAGGCGGCGGGCCTTCGGTCACCGGGGAGCTGTTTTTT. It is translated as CASSLGGGPSVTGELFF.

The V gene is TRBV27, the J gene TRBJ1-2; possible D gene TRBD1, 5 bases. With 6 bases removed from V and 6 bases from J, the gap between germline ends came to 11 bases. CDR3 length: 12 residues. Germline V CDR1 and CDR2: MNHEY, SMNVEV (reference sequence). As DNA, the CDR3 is TGTGCCAGCAGGGGTGGGGGGGATGGCTACACCTTC. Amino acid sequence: CASRGGGDGYTF.

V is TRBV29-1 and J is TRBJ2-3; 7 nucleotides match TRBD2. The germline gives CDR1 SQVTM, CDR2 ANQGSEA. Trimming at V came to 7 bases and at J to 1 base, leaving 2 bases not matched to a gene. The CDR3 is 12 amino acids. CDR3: CSGRGGTDTQYF. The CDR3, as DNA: TGCAGCGGCCGGGGGGGCACAGATACGCAGTATTTT.

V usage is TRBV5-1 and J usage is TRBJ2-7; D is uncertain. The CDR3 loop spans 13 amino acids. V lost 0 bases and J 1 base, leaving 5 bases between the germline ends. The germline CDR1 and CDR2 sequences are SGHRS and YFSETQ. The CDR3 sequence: CASSLAHSYEQYF. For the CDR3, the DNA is TGCGCCAGCAGCTTGGCACATTCCTACGAGCAGTACTTC.

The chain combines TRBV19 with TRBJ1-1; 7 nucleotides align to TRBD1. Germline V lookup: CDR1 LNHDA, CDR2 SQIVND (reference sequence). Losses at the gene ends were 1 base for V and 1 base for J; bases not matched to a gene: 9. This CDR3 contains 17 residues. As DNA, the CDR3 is TGTGCCAGTAGTATAGGGCCGACAGGGATGTCGAACACTGAAGCTTTCTTT. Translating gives CASSIGPTGMSNTEAFF.

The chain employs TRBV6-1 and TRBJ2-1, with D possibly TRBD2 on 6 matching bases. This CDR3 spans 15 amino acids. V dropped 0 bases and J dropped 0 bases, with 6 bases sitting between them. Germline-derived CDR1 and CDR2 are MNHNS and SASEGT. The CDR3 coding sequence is TGTGCCAGCAGTGAAGCGGGAGGCTCCTACAATGAGCAGTTCTTC. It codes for CASSEAGGSYNEQFF.

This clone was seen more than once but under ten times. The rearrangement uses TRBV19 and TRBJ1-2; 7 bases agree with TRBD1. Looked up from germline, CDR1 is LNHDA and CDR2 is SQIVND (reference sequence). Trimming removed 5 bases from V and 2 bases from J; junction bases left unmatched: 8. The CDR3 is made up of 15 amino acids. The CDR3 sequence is CASSDRVEGNYGYTF. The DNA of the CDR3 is TGTGCCAGTAGTGACAGGGTTGAAGGCAACTATGGCTACACCTTC.

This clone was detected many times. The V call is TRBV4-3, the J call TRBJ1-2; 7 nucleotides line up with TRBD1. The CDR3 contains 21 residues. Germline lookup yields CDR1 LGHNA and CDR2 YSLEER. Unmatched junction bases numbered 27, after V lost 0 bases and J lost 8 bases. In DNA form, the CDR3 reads TGCGCCAGCAGCCAAGATCGGTCCCCGGAGATTGGACAGGCCCTGGCGTGGGGCTACACCTTC. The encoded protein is CASSQDRSPEIGQALAWGYTF.

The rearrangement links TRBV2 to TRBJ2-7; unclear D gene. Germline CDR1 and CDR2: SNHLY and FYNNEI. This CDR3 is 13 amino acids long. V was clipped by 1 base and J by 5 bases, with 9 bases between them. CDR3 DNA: TGTGCCAGCAGTGAAGGGAGCGTCCACGAGCAGTACTTC. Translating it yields CASSEGSVHEQYF.

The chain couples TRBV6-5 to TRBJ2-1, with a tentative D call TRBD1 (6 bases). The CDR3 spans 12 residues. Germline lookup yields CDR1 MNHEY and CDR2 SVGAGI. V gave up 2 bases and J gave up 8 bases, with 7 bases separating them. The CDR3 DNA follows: TGTGCCAGCAGTTACGGGGGCGATGAGCAGTTCTTC. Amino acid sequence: CASSYGGDEQFF.

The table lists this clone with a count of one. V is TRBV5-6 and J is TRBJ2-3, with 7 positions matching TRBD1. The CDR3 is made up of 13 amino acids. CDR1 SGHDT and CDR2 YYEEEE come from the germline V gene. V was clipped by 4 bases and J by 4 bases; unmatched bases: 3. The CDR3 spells CASSPGTADTQYF. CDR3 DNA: TGTGCCAGCAGCCCTGGGACAGCAGATACGCAGTATTTT.

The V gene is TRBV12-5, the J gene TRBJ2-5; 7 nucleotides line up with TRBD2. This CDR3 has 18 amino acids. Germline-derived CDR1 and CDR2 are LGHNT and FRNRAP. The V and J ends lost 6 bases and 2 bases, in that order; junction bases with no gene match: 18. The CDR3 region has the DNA TGTGCTAGTGGCCCATCCCCGAGGATAGCGGGCCGACAAGAGACCCAGTACTTC. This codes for CASGPSPRIAGRQETQYF.

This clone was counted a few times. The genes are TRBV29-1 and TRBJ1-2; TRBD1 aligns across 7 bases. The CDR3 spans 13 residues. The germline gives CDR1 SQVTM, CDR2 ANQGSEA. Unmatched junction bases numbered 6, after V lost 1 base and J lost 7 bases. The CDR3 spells CSVEGDRVGGYTF. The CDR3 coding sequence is TGCAGCGTTGAAGGAGACAGGGTAGGTGGCTACACCTTC.

The CDR3 sequence is CAISVAGREAFF. The CDR3 coding sequence is TGTGCCATCAGTGTGGCAGGGCGTGAAGCTTTCTTT. The chain has TRBV10-3 and TRBJ1-1; TRBD1 is a possible D gene (5 bases). The V end was cut by 4 bases, the J end by 7 bases, with 10 bases between. The CDR3 is 12 residues long. Germline V CDR1 and CDR2: ENHRY, SYGVKD.

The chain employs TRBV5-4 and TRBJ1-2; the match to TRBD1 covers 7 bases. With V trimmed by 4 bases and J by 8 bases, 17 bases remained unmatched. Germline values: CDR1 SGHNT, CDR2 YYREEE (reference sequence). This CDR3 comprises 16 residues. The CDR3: CASSPMGLGGAGGYTF. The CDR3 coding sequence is TGTGCCAGCAGCCCCATGGGACTAGGGGGCGCGGGGGGCTACACCTTC.

This CDR3 reads CASSPTTAGGRGDTQYF. The CDR3 bases are TGTGCCAGCTCACCTACGACAGCGGGGGGCCGGGGAGATACGCAGTATTTT. The rearrangement joins TRBV18 to TRBJ2-3; 9 nucleotides line up with TRBD2. This CDR3 comprises 17 residues. CDR1 KGHSH and CDR2 LQKENI come from the germline V gene. Trimming took 3 bases from V and 5 from J; bases not matched to a gene: 12.

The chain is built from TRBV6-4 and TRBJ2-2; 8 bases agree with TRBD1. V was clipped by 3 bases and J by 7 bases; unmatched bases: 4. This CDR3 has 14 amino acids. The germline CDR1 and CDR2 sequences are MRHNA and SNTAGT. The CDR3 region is CASSDGQGFGELFF. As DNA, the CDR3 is TGTGCCAGCAGTGATGGACAGGGTTTCGGGGAGCTGTTTTTT.

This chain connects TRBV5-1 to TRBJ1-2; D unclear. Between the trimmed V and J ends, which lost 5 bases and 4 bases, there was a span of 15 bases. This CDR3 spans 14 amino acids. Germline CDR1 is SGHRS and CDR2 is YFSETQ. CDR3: CASSSGQIFYGYTF. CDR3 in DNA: TGCGCCAGCAGTTCGGGTCAGATTTTCTATGGCTACACCTTC.

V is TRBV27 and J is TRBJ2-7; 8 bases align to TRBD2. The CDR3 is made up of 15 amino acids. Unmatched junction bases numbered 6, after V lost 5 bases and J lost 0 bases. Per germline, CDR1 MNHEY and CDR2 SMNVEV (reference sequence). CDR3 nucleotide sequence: TGTGCCAGCAGTACTTCTAGCGGGCCCTCCTACGAGCAGTACTTC. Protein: CASSTSSGPSYEQYF.

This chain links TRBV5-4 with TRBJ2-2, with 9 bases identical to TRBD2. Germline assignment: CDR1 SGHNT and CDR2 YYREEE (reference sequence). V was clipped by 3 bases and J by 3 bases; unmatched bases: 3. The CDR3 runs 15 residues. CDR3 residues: CASSSIAGDTGELFF. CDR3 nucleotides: TGTGCCAGCAGCTCCATAGCGGGAGACACCGGGGAGCTGTTTTTT.

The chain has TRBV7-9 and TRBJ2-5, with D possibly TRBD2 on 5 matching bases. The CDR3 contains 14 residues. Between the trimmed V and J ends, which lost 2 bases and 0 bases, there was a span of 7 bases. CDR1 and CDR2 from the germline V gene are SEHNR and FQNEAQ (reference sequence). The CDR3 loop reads CASSLIGDQETQYF. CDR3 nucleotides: TGTGCCAGCAGCTTAATCGGGGACCAAGAGACCCAGTACTTC.

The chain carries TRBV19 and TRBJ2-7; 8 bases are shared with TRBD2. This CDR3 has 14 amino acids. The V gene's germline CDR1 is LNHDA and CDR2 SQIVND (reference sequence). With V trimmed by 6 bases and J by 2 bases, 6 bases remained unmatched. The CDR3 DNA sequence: TGTGCCAGTAGGGCAAGCGGGGGCACCTACGAGCAGTACTTC. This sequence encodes CASRASGGTYEQYF.

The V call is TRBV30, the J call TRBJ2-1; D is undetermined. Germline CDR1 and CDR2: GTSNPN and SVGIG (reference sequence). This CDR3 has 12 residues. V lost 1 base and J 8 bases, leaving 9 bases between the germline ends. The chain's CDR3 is CAWSETFYEQFF. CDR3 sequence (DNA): TGTGCCTGGAGTGAGACTTTCTATGAGCAGTTCTTC.

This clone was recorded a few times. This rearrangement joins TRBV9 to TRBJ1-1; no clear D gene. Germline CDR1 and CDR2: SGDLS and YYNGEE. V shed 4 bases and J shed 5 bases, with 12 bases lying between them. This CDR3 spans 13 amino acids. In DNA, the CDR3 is TGTGCCAGCAGCTTGACTGTGAGGACTGAAGCTTTCTTT. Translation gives CASSLTVRTEAFF.